This T cell receptor (beta chain) was profiled in a study of T-cell memory formation after mild COVID-19. Study-level findings and limits: Pre-infection memory already had some responding clones, implying cross-reactive memory joined. The study found contracting CD4+ clones mainly in CM and EM and contracting CD8+ clones in EMRA.

CDR3 length: 15 residues. V was shortened by 2 bases and J by 4 bases, with 14 bases between the two germline ends. Germline V gives CDR1 ENHRY, CDR2 SYGVKD. Using its own MiXCR run on the 5' RACE reads, TCRdb lists one record per CDR3 protein. The data hold about 110,000 distinct CDR3 sequences, with approximately 15% observed a single time. With regard to this clonotype: As yet, its antigen is unknown.

This chain links TRBV10-3 with TRBJ1-2; TRBD1 might be the D (5 bases). The clonotype comes from an adult woman who had mild COVID-19 (a few samples of this study predate the infection). Cell type and time point are not known. Sequencing was carried out using PBMCs or a T cell subset sorted from them (not recorded which). The CDR3 nucleotides read TGTGCCATCAGTGAGAATGAGGGGATGGCCTATGGCTACACCTTC. Translation gives CAISENEGMAYGYTF.